These T cell receptor beta chains were read from a single sample in a study of CD8 T cells in Susac syndrome. TCRdb processed the immunoSEQ multiplex PCR reads anew with MiXCR; each CDR3 protein has one entry. The repertoire holds about 300,000 distinct CDR3 sequences, with roughly 90% as singletons. Sequencing input: CD8+ T cells from PBMCs. These receptors originate from a human donor with multiple sclerosis. Each CDR3 is given with its conserved first and last residue. The D gene is left open where the match is weak. Size is stated for part of the rows, as once, few or many counts, or as a class when the clone is expanded.

clone_size	v_call	d_call	cdr3_length	j_call	cdr3_aa	cdr3_nt
once	TRBV28	.	15	TRBJ2-2	CASSFSWRNTGELFF	TGTGCCAGCAGTTTTAGTTGGCGGAACACCGGGGAGCTGTTTTTT
.	TRBV19	.	17	TRBJ2-1	CASSILPQGTHYNEQFF	TGTGCCAGTAGTATTTTACCACAGGGAACCCACTACAATGAGCAGTTCTTC
.	TRBV4-2	.	12	TRBJ2-5	CASSQLGETQYF	TGTGCCAGCAGCCAACTAGGAGAGACCCAGTACTTC
.	TRBV19	.	17	TRBJ1-4	CASRVEGTGSRNEKLFF	TGTGCCAGTAGAGTGGAGGGAACCGGCAGTAGAAATGAAAAACTGTTTTTT
.	TRBV3-1	.	15	TRBJ2-7	CASSQVGEARGEQYF	TGTGCCAGCAGCCAAGTGGGTGAGGCTAGAGGCGAGCAGTACTTC
once	TRBV7-9	TRBD1	15	TRBJ2-7	CASSGYRDSSYEQYF	TGTGCCAGCAGCGGTTACCGGGACAGCTCCTACGAGCAGTACTTC
.	TRBV7-2	.	14	TRBJ2-7	CASSLVSGGDEQYF	TGTGCCAGCAGCTTAGTTTCAGGGGGGGACGAGCAGTACTTC
.	TRBV13	.	15	TRBJ2-2	CASSPGLMNTGELFF	TGTGCCAGCAGCCCCGGACTGATGAACACCGGGGAGCTGTTTTTT
.	TRBV28	TRBD2	15	TRBJ2-7	CASTWRASGAYEQYF	TGTGCCAGCACCTGGAGGGCTAGCGGTGCCTACGAGCAGTACTTC
.	TRBV5-6	.	15	TRBJ2-7	CASSLATQGGYEQYF	TGTGCCAGCAGCTTGGCGACTCAGGGAGGATACGAGCAGTACTTC
.	TRBV20-1	.	14	TRBJ1-6	CSAPRQTRFRYLHF	TGCAGTGCCCCCCGACAGACCAGATTTAGATACCTCCACTTT
.	TRBV2	.	14	TRBJ2-7	CASSLLLTDYEQYF	TGTGCCAGCAGCCTTCTGCTAACGGACTACGAGCAGTACTTC
few	TRBV6-1	TRBD2	15	TRBJ2-5	CASSQPGLAGETQYF	TGTGCCAGCAGCCAACCCGGACTAGCGGGAGAGACCCAGTACTTC
.	TRBV5-6	TRBD1	16	TRBJ2-3	CASSWGTGASTDTQYF	TGTGCCAGCAGCTGGGGGACAGGGGCTAGCACAGATACGCAGTATTTT
few	TRBV7-9	.	13	TRBJ2-7	CASSSPQSYEQYF	TGTGCCAGCAGCTCCCCACAGAGCTACGAGCAGTACTTC
once	TRBV2	TRBD1	14	TRBJ1-5	CASRGTGLIQPQHF	TGTGCCAGCAGGGGGACAGGGTTGATTCAGCCCCAGCATTTT
.	TRBV15	TRBD1	15	TRBJ1-5	CATSAGTGIGQPQHF	TGTGCCACCAGTGCCGGGACAGGGATAGGACAGCCCCAGCATTTT
.	TRBV20-1	TRBD1	19	TRBJ1-6	CSARFLDRGPEVPTSPLHF	TGCAGTGCTAGATTCCTGGACAGGGGCCCCGAGGTTCCTACTTCACCCCTCCACTTT
.	TRBV29-1	.	14	TRBJ1-4	CSVVPGASNEKLFF	TGCAGCGTTGTTCCTGGGGCCAGTAATGAAAAACTGTTTTTT
.	TRBV2	.	14	TRBJ1-2	CASSAGGATYGYTF	TGTGCCAGCAGTGCTGGGGGGGCAACCTATGGCTACACCTTC
.	TRBV7-9	.	15	TRBJ2-1	CASIVPRASVDEQFF	TGTGCCAGCATCGTGCCCAGGGCTAGCGTGGATGAGCAGTTCTTC
.	TRBV6-5	.	12	TRBJ2-1	CASSRTSNEQFF	TGTGCCAGCAGTCGGACGAGCAATGAGCAGTTCTTC
.	TRBV15	.	13	TRBJ2-3	CATSRDMTDTQYF	TGTGCCACCAGCAGAGATATGACAGATACGCAGTATTTT
few	TRBV20-1	.	12	TRBJ2-4	CSAREFEAVQYF	TGCAGTGCTAGAGAGTTTGAGGCCGTTCAGTACTTC
.	TRBV6-4	TRBD1	19	TRBJ2-3	CASSIPRQGALKITDTQYF	TGTGCCAGCAGTATCCCCAGACAGGGGGCCCTCAAGATCACAGATACGCAGTATTTT
.	TRBV29-1	TRBD2	14	TRBJ2-7	CSGVLADASYEQYF	TGCAGCGGCGTACTAGCGGACGCCTCCTACGAGCAGTACTTC
few	TRBV4-3	TRBD1	17	TRBJ2-2	CASSQDNWGQGPVELFF	TGCGCCAGCAGCCAAGATAATTGGGGACAGGGACCCGTGGAGCTGTTTTTT
.	TRBV12-3/TRBV12-4	TRBD1	14	TRBJ2-7	CASSPNPYRGEQYF	TGTGCCAGCAGTCCGAACCCCTACAGGGGCGAGCAGTACTTC
.	TRBV29-1	.	12	TRBJ2-7	CSVIGAPYEQYF	TGCAGCGTTATAGGAGCCCCCTACGAGCAGTACTTC
.	TRBV7-9	.	15	TRBJ2-1	CASSPATYAYNEQFF	TGTGCCAGCAGCCCCGCCACGTATGCCTACAATGAGCAGTTCTTC
.	TRBV28	TRBD2	16	TRBJ2-3	CASSPTSGRIIDTQYF	TGTGCCAGCAGTCCGACTAGCGGGAGAATTATAGATACGCAGTATTTT
.	TRBV29-1	TRBD1	13	TRBJ2-1	CSVRDRGSYEQFF	TGCAGCGTGAGGGACAGGGGGTCCTATGAGCAGTTCTTC